This entry concerns a single T cell receptor beta chain. The antigen remains undetermined. These data are taken from a study of CXCR3-negative and CXCR3-positive naive CD8 T cells. About the research overall: The total count of TRB reads reached around 130 million, and each library contributed about 1.5 +/- 0.3 million.

In triplicate, each CD8+ T cell subset was sorted at 250,000 to 300,000 cells per replicate. Broader study findings: CXCR3-negative naive cells had less hydrophobic TRB CDR3s than did CXCR3-positive naive cells.

CDR1 and CDR2 (germline): SGHTA, FQGNSA. There are 16 residues in the CDR3. UMI-labeled TRB cDNA libraries were prepared by 5' RACE. TCRdb reprocessed the 5' RACE reads and reports one entry per CDR3 protein, with no DNA. The table for this sample gives around 50,000 distinct CDR3 sequences. J is TRBJ2-2 and V is TRBV7-2; TCRdb gives TRBD2 as the D gene, but with no DNA this cannot be confirmed. Sequencing was done on a sample of naive CXCR3- CD8+ T cells from blood. Described subset: CD45RO-CCR7+CD27+CD95- naive CD8+ T cells lacking CXCR3 (TNR3-). The source is a human donor in good health. Some clones in this sample may be carry-over from other donors' samples. The CDR3 loop is CASSHSGVPNTGELFF.